The next 15 T cell receptor beta chains were all read from a single sample in a study of human T cells and chemical hapten exposure. TCRdb recomputed calls from the RACE reads with MiXCR, one row per CDR3 protein. The repertoire holds tens of thousands of distinct CDR3 sequences, with around 9.8% as singletons. Documented time point: patch test 1, 2 weeks after DPC sensitization. Described treatment: therapeutic diphenylcyclopropenone sensitization with weekly scalp DPC. The specimen comprised whole blood, sampled in connection with sensitization to the hapten diphenylcyclopropenone (DPC). The receptor set was obtained from a woman between 40 and 55 years old with alopecia areata. Some clones in this sample may be carry-over from other donors' samples.

This clonotype was seen many times. The rearrangement uses TRBV12-3 or TRBV12-4 and TRBJ1-1, with D maybe TRBD1 (6 bases). The CDR3 contains 13 residues. Trimming stripped 3 bases from V and 4 bases from J, with 9 bases between. Here the CDR3 DNA reads TGTGCCAGCAGTTTCGAACAGGGCACTGAAGCTTTCTTT. Residues: CASSFEQGTEAFF.

This clonotype has a count of ten or more. V is TRBV3-1 and J is TRBJ2-3, with TRBD2 identical over 11 bases. V shed 4 bases and J 9 bases; nucleotides not matched to a gene: 12. CDR3 length: 16 residues. Per germline, CDR1 LGHDT and CDR2 YNNKEL (reference sequence). The CDR3 DNA reads TGTGCCAGCAGCCCGTCACTAGCGGGGGCCCTTAGGACGCAGTATTTT. Translation: CASSPSLAGALRTQYF.

In regard to this clonotype: A much larger clonotype is one base distant, so this may be a read error. This rearrangement joins TRBV4-3 to TRBJ2-1, with 12 bases identical to TRBD2. The CDR3 is made up of 16 amino acids. Per the germline V gene, CDR1 is LGHNA and CDR2 is YSLEER. In DNA, the CDR3 is TGCGCCAGCAGCCAAGGCCCTAGCGGGGGGGCTTATGAGCAGCTCTTC. It encodes CASSQGPSGGAYEQLF.

This clonotype was detected a few times. The chain carries TRBV27 and TRBJ1-2, with 8 bases aligning to TRBD1. The CDR3 loop spans 16 amino acids. Germline V gene lookup returns CDR1 MNHEY and CDR2 SMNVEV (reference sequence). Losses at the gene ends were 5 bases for V and 0 bases for J; bases not matched to a gene: 8. The CDR3 DNA is TGTGCCAGCAGTCCCGGACAGGGTAGAGCTAACTATGGCTACACCTTC. This sequence encodes CASSPGQGRANYGYTF.

This clonotype was observed many times. The rearrangement uses TRBV28 and TRBJ1-5, with D uncertain. V lost 3 bases to trimming and J lost 1 base, with 13 bases between them. CDR3 length: 16 residues. Germline-derived CDR1 and CDR2 are MDHEN and SYDVKM. CDR3 sequence (DNA): TGTGCCAGCAGTTTGCCTTGGAGGAGGAGCAATCAGCCCCAGCATTTT. Translation: CASSLPWRRSNQPQHF.

In its sample, this clonotype was seen a few times. The chain joins TRBV7-2 to TRBJ2-3; 7 nucleotides agree with TRBD2. The CDR3 extends over 15 amino acids. CDR1 and CDR2 from the germline V gene are SGHTA and FQGNSA. After removal of 3 bases from V and 3 bases from J, the junction contained 6 bases not matched to a gene. The CDR3 loop reads CASSFSSGITDTQYF. Written as DNA, the CDR3 is TGTGCCAGCAGCTTTTCGAGCGGGATAACAGATACGCAGTATTTT.

This clonotype showed up just a few times. The genes are TRBV6-5 and TRBJ1-1, with D unresolved. Trimming cost V 7 bases and J 4 bases, with 28 bases left between them. CDR3 size: 18 residues. CDR1 MNHEY and CDR2 SVGAGI come from the germline V gene. DNA of the CDR3: TGTGCCAGCACCTTCAACGGCGGAGGGCCGGTGCCTTTCACTGAAGCTTTCTTT. Residues: CASTFNGGGPVPFTEAFF.

This clonotype was counted many times. The chain has TRBV7-2 and TRBJ2-5; D ambiguous. The CDR3 sequence is 14 residues long. Between the trimmed V and J ends, which lost 1 base and 1 base, there was a span of 7 bases. The germline V gene has CDR1 SGHTA and CDR2 FQGNSA. The CDR3 reads CASSLGLTQETQYF. The DNA for the CDR3 is TGTGCCAGCAGCTTAGGGCTGACCCAAGAGACCCAGTACTTC.

This clonotype occurred many times. The rearrangement links TRBV3-1 to TRBJ1-3; D is undetermined. The germline gives CDR1 LGHDT, CDR2 YNNKEL (reference sequence). Trimming left V 0 bases short and J 3 bases short, with 15 bases between. The CDR3 is made up of 17 amino acids. The DNA for the CDR3 is TGTGCCAGCAGCCAAGATACTCCCTGGTCCGTTGGAAACACCATATATTTT. This gives the protein CASSQDTPWSVGNTIYF.

CDR3 DNA sequence: TGCAGTGCGAAGGTAGAAACCTACGAGCAGTACTTC. Protein: CSAKVETYEQYF. The rearrangement joins TRBV20-1 to TRBJ2-7; D unclear. Trimming left V 6 bases short and J 2 bases short, with 11 bases between. The CDR3 totals 12 residues. Looked up from germline, CDR1 is DFQATT and CDR2 is SNEGSKA (reference sequence).

This clonotype was found a few times. The CDR3: CASSQNILAADTQYF. The CDR3 region has the DNA TGCGCCAGCAGCCAAAATATCCTTGCCGCAGATACGCAGTATTTT. The rearrangement uses TRBV4-3 and TRBJ2-3, with no clear D. With 2 bases removed from V and 4 bases from J, the gap between germline ends came to 13 bases. Germline V gene sequence: CDR1 LGHNA, CDR2 YSLEER. The CDR3 is made up of 15 amino acids.

There are many counts of this clonotype. V usage is TRBV4-1 and J usage is TRBJ1-1; D is uncertain. V lost 3 bases and J 1 base, leaving 12 bases between the germline ends. Germline-derived CDR1 and CDR2 are MGHRA and YSYEKL. The CDR3 has 15 amino acids. CDR3 protein: CASSHLSHRNTEAFF. CDR3 nucleotides: TGCGCCAGCAGCCACCTATCCCATAGGAACACTGAAGCTTTCTTT.

The chain joins TRBV6-5 to TRBJ2-7; D uncertain. The ends were cut back, 6 bases at V and 0 bases at J, with 15 bases in the middle. Germline lookup yields CDR1 MNHEY and CDR2 SVGAGI. There are 15 residues in the CDR3. CDR3 DNA: TGTGCCAGCAGGAAGTACAGTGACCCCTCCTACGAGCAGTACTTC. It translates to CASRKYSDPSYEQYF.

Ten or more counts support this clonotype. This sequence joins TRBV28 and TRBJ1-2; D not certain. This CDR3 contains 15 residues. The V and J ends lost 4 bases and 6 bases respectively, with 18 bases between them. From germline, CDR1 is MDHEN and CDR2 SYDVKM. The CDR3 nucleotides read TGTGCCAGCAGTTATGCCGGTCCAGGCCGAGATGGCTACACCTTC. It translates to CASSYAGPGRDGYTF.

The chain is built from TRBV6-2 or TRBV6-3 and TRBJ1-5, with D maybe TRBD1 (5 bases). The V gene lost 7 bases and the J gene lost 5 bases, with 15 bases spanning the gap. Germline-derived CDR1 and CDR2 are MNHEY and SVGEGT. The CDR3 sequence is 14 residues long. CDR3 DNA sequence: TGTGCCAGCACCGGCAGGGATTACTATCAGCCCCAGCATTTT. It specifies CASTGRDYYQPQHF.